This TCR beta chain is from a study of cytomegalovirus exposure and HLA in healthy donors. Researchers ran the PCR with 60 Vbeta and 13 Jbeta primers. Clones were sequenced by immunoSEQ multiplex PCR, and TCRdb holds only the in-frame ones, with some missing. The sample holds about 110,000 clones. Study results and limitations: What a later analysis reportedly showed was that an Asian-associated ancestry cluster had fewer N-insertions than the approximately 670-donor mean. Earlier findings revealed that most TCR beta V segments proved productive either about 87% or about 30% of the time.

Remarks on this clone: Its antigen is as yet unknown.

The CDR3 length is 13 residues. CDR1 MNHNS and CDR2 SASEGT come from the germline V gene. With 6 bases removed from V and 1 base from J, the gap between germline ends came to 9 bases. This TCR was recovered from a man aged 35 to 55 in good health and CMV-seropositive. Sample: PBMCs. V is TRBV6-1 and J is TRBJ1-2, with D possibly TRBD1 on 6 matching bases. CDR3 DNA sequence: TGTGCCAGCAGGGGGGCGGGTAACTATGGCTACACCTTC. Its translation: CASRGAGNYGYTF.